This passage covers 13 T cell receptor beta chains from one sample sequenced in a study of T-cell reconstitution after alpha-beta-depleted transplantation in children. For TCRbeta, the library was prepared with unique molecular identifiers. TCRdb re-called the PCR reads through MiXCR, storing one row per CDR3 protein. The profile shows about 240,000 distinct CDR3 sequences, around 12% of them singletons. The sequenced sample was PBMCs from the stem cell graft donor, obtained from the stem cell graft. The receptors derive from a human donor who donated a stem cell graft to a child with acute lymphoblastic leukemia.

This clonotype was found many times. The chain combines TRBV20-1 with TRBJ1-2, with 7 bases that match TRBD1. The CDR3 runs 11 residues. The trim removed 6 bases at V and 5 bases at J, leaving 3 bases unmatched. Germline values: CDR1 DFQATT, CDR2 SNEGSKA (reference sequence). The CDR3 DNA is TGCAGTGCCGGACAGGAATATGGCTACACCTTC. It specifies CSAGQEYGYTF.

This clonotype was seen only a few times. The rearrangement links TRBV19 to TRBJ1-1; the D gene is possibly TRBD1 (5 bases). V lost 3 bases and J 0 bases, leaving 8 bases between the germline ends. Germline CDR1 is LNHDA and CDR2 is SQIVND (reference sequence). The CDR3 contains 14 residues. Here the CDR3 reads CASSIGQLNTEAFF. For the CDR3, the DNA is TGTGCCAGTAGTATTGGACAACTGAACACTGAAGCTTTCTTT.

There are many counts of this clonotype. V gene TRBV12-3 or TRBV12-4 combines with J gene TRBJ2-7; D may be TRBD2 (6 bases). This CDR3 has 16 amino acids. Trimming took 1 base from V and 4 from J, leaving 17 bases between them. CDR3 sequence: CASSLVMGGPEYEQYF. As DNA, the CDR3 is TGTGCCAGCAGTTTAGTGATGGGGGGTCCTGAGTACGAGCAGTACTTC.

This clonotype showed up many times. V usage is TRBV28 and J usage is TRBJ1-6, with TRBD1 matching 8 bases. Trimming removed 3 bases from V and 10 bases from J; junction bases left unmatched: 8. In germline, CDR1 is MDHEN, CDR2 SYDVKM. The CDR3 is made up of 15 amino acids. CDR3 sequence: CASSFMDRVGSPLHF. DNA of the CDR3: TGTGCCAGCAGTTTCATGGACAGGGTTGGATCACCCCTCCACTTT.

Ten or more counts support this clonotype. The CDR3, as DNA: TGTGCCATCAGTGAATTGGGCGGGAGTGTGACCCAGTACTTC. This encodes CAISELGGSVTQYF. V gene TRBV10-3 combines with J gene TRBJ2-5, with 7 nucleotides matching TRBD2. Germline V CDR1 and CDR2: ENHRY, SYGVKD. This CDR3 has 14 residues. V was clipped by 3 bases and J by 7 bases; unmatched bases: 8.

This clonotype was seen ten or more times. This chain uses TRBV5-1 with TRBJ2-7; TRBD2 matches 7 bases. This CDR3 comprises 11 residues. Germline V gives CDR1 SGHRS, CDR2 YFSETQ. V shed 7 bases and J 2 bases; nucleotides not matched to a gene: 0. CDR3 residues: CASRGAYEQYF. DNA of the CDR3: TGCGCCAGCCGGGGGGCCTACGAGCAGTACTTC.

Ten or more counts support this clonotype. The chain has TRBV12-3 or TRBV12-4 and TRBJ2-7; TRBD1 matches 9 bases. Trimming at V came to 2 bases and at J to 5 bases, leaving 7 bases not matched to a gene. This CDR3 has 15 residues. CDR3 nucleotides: TGTGCCAGCAGTTTATCGGCGACAGGGGGTGACGAGCAGTACTTC. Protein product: CASSLSATGGDEQYF.

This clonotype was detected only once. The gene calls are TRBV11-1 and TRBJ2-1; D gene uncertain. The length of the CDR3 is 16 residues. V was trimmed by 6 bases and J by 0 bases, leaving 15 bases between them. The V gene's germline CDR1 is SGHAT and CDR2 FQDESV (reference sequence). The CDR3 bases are TGTGCCAGCAGGGCTGGTCCCGAGAGCTCCTACAATGAGCAGTTCTTC. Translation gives CASRAGPESSYNEQFF.

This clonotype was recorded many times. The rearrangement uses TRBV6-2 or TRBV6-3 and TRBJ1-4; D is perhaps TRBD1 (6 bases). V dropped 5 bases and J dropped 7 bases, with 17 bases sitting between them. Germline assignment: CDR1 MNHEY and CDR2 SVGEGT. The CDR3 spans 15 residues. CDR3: CASSPRTELSEKLFF. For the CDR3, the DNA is TGTGCCAGCAGTCCGAGGACAGAACTGAGTGAAAAACTGTTTTTT.

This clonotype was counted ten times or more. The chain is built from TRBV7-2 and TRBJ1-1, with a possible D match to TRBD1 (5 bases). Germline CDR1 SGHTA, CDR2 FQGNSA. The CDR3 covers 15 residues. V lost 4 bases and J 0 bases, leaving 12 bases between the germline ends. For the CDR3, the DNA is TGTGCCAGCAGCTCGCGGAGGGGAATGAACACTGAAGCTTTCTTT. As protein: CASSSRRGMNTEAFF.

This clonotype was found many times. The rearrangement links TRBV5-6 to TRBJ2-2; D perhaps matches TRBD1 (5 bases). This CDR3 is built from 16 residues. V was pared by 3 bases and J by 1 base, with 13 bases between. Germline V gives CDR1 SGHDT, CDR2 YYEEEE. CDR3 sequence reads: CASSWGTRLNTGELFF. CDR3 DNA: TGTGCCAGCAGCTGGGGCACGAGATTGAACACCGGGGAGCTGTTTTTT.

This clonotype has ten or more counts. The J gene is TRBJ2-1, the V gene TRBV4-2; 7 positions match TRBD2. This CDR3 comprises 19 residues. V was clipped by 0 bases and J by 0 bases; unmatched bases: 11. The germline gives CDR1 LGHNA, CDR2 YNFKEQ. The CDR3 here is CASSQDSRLAMSSYNEQFF. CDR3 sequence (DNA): TGTGCCAGCAGCCAAGATTCGCGACTAGCTATGAGCTCCTACAATGAGCAGTTCTTC.

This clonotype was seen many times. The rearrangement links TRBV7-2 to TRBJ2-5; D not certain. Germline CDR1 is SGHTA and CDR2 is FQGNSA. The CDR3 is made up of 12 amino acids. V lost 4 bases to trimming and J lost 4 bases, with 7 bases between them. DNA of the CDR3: TGTGCCAGCAGCTGGTCCCGAGAGACCCAGTACTTC. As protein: CASSWSRETQYF.